This T cell receptor (beta chain) stems from a study of blood T cell repertoires in COVID-19. Study-wide background: The study drew acute and convalescent COVID-19 samples from the United States, Italy and Spain. T cells, B-cell-depleted T cells, or PBMCs provided the cDNA or gDNA that served as material.

The CDR3 runs 17 residues. Between the trimmed V and J ends, which lost 4 bases and 3 bases, there was a span of 20 bases. Germline-derived CDR1 and CDR2 are PRHDT and FYEKMQ (reference sequence). As processed by the authors: Estimates of nucleated cell counts were drawn from the amplification of reference gene primers. Produced via immunoSEQ multiplex PCR; TCRdb's table is partial and in-frame only. That table gives V, J and clone size, and the DNA gave D and trimming. The sample shows roughly 150,000 clones, 85% to 90% of them seen only once. The specimen was peripheral blood. V usage is TRBV13 and J usage is TRBJ2-3; possible D gene TRBD2, 6 bases. This clonotype was obtained from a human donor in a cohort sampled during active COVID-19. The CDR3 is CASSSPREATTTDTQYF. CDR3 nucleotide sequence: TGTGCCAGCAGCTCCCCCAGGGAGGCCACGACTACAGATACGCAGTATTTT.